This TCR beta chain originates from a study of graft-versus-host responses after intestinal transplantation. About this clone itself: As yet, its antigen is unknown.

Here immunoSEQ multiplex PCR was the method, and the copy in TCRdb shows in-frame clones only, minus some. Here the sample spans about 99,000 clones, approximately 93% being singletons. The germline V gene has CDR1 MNHNS and CDR2 SASEGT. The CDR3 loop spans 14 amino acids. The V end was cut by 7 bases, the J end by 5 bases, with 14 bases between. The receptor was derived from a human donor who received an intestinal transplant. The sample consisted of unstimulated CD8+ T cells sorted from spleen or lymph node cells, taken before intestinal transplant. The chain couples TRBV6-1 to TRBJ2-2, with D perhaps assigned TRBD1 or TRBD2 (5 bases each). This CDR3 reads CASTEEWGTGELFF. Here the CDR3 DNA reads TGTGCCAGCACCGAGGAGTGGGGGACCGGGGAGCTGTTTTTT.